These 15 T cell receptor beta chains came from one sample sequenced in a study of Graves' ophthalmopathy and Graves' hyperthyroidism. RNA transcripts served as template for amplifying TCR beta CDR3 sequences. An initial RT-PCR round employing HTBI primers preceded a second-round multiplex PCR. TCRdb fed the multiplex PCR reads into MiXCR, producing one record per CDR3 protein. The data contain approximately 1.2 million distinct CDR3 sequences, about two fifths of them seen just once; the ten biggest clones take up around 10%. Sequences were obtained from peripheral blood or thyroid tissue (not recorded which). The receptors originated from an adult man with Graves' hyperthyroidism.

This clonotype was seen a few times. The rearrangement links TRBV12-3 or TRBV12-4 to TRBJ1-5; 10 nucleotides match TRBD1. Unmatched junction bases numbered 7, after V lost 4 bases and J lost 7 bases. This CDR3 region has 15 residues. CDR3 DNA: TGTGCCAGCAGTTCGGGACAGGGGTTTGGGCAGCCCCAGCATTTT. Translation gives CASSSGQGFGQPQHF.

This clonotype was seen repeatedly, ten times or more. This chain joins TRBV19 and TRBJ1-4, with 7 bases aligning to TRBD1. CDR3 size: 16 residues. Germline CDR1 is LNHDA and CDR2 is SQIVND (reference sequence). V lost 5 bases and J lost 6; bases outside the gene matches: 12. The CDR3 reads CASSPANRGLHEKLFF. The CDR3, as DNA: TGTGCCAGTAGTCCCGCCAACAGGGGATTACATGAAAAACTGTTTTTT.

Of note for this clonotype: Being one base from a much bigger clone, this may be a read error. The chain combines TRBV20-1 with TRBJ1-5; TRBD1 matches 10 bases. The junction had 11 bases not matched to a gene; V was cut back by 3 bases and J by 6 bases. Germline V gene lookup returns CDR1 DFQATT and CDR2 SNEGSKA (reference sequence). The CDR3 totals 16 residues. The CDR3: CSASDAGQGIGQPQHF. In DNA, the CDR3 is TGCAGTGCTAGTGATGCGGGACAGGGGATAGGTCAGCCCCAGCATTTT.

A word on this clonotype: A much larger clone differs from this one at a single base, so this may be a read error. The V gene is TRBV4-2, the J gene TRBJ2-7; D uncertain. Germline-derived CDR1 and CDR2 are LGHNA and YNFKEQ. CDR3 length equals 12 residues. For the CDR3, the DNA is TGTGCCAGCAGCCAGGAGTCCTACGAGCATTACTTC. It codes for CASSQESYEHYF.

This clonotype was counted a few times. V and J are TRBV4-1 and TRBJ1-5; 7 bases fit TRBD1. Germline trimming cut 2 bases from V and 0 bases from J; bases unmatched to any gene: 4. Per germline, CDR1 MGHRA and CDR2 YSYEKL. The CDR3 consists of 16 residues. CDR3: CASSQRTGTSNQPQHF. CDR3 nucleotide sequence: TGCGCCAGCAGCCAAAGGACAGGCACTAGCAATCAGCCCCAGCATTTT.

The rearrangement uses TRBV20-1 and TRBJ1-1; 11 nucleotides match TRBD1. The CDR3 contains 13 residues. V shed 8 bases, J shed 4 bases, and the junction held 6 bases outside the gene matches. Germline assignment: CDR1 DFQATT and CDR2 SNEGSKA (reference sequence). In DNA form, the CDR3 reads TGCAGTTATGCCGGGACAGGGGGCACTGAAGCTTTCTTT. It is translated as CSYAGTGGTEAFF.

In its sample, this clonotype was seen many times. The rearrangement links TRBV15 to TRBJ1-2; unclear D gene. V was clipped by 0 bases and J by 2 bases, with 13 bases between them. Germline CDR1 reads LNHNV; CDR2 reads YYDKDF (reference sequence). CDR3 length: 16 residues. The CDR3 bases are TGTGCCACCAGCAGAGATCGAGCCACTGCGAACTATGGCTACACCTTC. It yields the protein CATSRDRATANYGYTF.

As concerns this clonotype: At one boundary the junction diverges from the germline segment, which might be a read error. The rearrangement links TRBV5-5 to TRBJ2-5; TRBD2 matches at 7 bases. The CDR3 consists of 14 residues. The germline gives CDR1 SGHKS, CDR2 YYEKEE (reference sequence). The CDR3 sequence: CASGSGRLQETQYF. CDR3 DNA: TGCGCCAGCGGCTCCGGGAGGTTACAAGAGACCCAGTACTTC.

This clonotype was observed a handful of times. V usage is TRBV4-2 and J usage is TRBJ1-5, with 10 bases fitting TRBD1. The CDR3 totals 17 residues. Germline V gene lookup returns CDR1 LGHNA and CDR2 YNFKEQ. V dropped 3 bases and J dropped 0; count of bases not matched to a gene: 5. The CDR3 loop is CASSHGTGAYSNQPQHF. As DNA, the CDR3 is TGTGCCAGCAGCCACGGGACAGGGGCATATAGCAATCAGCCCCAGCATTTT.

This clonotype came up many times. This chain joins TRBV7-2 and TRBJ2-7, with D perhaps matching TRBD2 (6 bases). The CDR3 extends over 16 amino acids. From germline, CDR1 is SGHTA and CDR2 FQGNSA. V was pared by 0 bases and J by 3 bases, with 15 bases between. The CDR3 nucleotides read TGTGCCAGCAGCTTAGCACGGGGTAGCGGCAGCTACGAGCAGTACTTC. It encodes CASSLARGSGSYEQYF.

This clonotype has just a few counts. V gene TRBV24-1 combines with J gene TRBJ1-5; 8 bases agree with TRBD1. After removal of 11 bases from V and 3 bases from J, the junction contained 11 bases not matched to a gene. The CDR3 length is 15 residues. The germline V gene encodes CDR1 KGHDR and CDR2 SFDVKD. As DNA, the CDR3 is TGTGCCAGCAGCGCCGTCAGGGGGCCCAATCAGCCCCAGCATTTT. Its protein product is CASSAVRGPNQPQHF.

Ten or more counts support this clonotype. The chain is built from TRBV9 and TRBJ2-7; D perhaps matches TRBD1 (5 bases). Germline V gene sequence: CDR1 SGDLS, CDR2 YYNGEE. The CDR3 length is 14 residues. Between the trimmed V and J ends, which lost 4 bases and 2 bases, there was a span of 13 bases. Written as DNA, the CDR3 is TGTGCCAGCAGCAAAACGGACAAAACCTACGAGCAGTACTTC. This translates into CASSKTDKTYEQYF.

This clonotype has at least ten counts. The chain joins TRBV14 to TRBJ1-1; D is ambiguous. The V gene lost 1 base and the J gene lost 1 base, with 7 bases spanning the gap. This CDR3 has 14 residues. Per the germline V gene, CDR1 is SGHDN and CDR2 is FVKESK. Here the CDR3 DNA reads TGTGCCAGCAGCCAAGTGCGGGGGAACACTGAAGCTTTCTTT. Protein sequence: CASSQVRGNTEAFF.

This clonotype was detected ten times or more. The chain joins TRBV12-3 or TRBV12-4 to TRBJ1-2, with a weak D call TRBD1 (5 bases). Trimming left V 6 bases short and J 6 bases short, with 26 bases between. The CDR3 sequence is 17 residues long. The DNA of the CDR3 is TGTGCCAGCAGCTCGACGATTACAGGATCTAGTGAAGATGGCTACACCTTC. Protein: CASSSTITGSSEDGYTF.

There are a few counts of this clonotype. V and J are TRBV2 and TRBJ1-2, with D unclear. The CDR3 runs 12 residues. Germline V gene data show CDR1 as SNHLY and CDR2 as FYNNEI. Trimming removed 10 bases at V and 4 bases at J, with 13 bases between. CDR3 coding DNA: TGTGCCACCTCTGGCAGGACCTATGGCTACACCTTC. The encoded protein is CATSGRTYGYTF.